This T cell receptor beta chain was obtained from a study of shared clonotypes between healthy human individuals. The study, taken as a whole, reports: The four-donor shared clonotypes exceeded non-shared clonotypes in generation probability, with non-shared ones scoring lower. Expectations were that clonotype sharing among donors would be affected by sequencing depth.

Of note for this clone: Its specificity is unknown.

Researchers ran the assay at a deep level. TCRdb keeps only in-frame clones here, not all; method: immunoSEQ multiplex PCR. Of 1,400,000 or so clones in the sample, less than 99% were seen once. CDR1 is SGHAT and CDR2 is FQNNGV in the germline V gene. The CDR3 runs to 17 residues. The V gene lost 1 base and the J gene lost 5 bases, with 21 bases spanning the gap. The origin of this receptor is a man aged 30-40 years in good health. The sequencing input was naive CD4+ T cells sorted from blood. Subset described: CD45RA+ positively selected. V and J are TRBV11-2 and TRBJ2-7; tentative D call: TRBD1 (6 bases). The DNA of the CDR3 is TGTGCCAGCAGCTTAGTTAGTTTAGGACAGTTGTTACACGAGCAGTACTTC. Its translation: CASSLVSLGQLLHEQYF.